This T cell receptor beta chain derives from a study of shared clonotypes between healthy human individuals. V was pared by 4 bases and J by 1 base, with 12 bases between. This CDR3 contains 14 residues. The V gene's germline CDR1 is SGHNT and CDR2 YYREEE (reference sequence). Terminally differentiated effector memory CD45RA+ cells were excluded from the naive CD8 cells, which were CD45RO-negative and positively selected for CCR7. About this clone: The antigen remains unidentified.

Generated by immunoSEQ multiplex PCR, the TCRdb table keeps only in-frame clones and is missing some. The sample holds some 2.1 million clones, approximately 94% seen once. Study-wide results and caveats: The low donor count limited represented genetic and exposure-history diversity. Clonotypes shared by all four donors outscored non-shared clonotypes in generation probability. The rarefaction results pointed to incomplete sorted-subset sequencing despite large depth.

This TCR came from a man aged 18 to 29 in good health. The rearrangement joins TRBV5-4 to TRBJ2-7; tentatively, D is TRBD2 (5 bases). The sequencing sample was made of naive CD8+ T cells sorted from blood. This CDR3 reads CASSHDERSYEQYF. The CDR3 DNA sequence: TGTGCCAGCAGCCACGACGAGCGGTCCTACGAGCAGTACTTC.